The clone carrying this TCR beta chain turned up a few times. The data belong to a study of blood T cell repertoires in COVID-19. What the recovered Cohort 3 donors had was two negative PCRs, clearance, or symptom resolution. CDR3 length: 12 amino acids. Clones were sequenced by immunoSEQ multiplex PCR, and TCRdb holds only the in-frame ones, with some missing. The sample records over 200,000 clones, 70% to 90% being singletons. The sample comprised PBMCs or T cells enriched from blood (not recorded which). The sequence derives from a man aged 30 to 45 who had recovered from COVID-19. This chain joins TRBV21-1 and TRBJ1-2; the table's D gene call, TRBD1, was not cross checked with the DNA. TRBV21-1 is classified as a pseudogene. CDR3 sequence (DNA): TGTGCCAACGCCGGGACAGCCTATGGCTACACCTTC. Amino acid sequence: CANAGTAYGYTF.